This T cell receptor beta chain comes out of a study of PD-1 blockade in classical Hodgkin lymphoma. Study-wide findings and caveats: What caused the repertoire differences, perhaps disease activity or prior therapy, remains undefined.

Time point: cycle 4 day 1 (C4D1), after around six weeks of nivolumab. In every patient, relapse followed autologous stem cell transplantation, while exposure to brentuximab vedotin differed. Complete response, partial response or progressive disease was each patient's best response. Trimming pared 2 bases from V and 3 bases from J, leaving 13 bases between. The CDR3 runs 15 residues. Germline V lookup: CDR1 KGHSH, CDR2 LQKENI. Sequenced by immunoSEQ multiplex PCR; TCRdb stores in-frame clones only, minus some. Of 100,000 or so clones in the sample, approximately 89% were seen once. A remark on this clone: Its cognate antigen is unknown. This CDR3 is also generated by other DNA sequences in the sample.

The material was peripheral blood mononuclear cells (PBMCs), obtained before the fourth cycle of nivolumab. This clonotype was sampled from a human donor with classical Hodgkin lymphoma. This rearrangement joins TRBV18 to TRBJ1-2; no clear D gene. CDR3 in amino acids: CASSPSAGGDYGYTF. CDR3 coding DNA: TGTGCCAGCTCACCATCGGCGGGTGGGGACTATGGCTACACCTTC.